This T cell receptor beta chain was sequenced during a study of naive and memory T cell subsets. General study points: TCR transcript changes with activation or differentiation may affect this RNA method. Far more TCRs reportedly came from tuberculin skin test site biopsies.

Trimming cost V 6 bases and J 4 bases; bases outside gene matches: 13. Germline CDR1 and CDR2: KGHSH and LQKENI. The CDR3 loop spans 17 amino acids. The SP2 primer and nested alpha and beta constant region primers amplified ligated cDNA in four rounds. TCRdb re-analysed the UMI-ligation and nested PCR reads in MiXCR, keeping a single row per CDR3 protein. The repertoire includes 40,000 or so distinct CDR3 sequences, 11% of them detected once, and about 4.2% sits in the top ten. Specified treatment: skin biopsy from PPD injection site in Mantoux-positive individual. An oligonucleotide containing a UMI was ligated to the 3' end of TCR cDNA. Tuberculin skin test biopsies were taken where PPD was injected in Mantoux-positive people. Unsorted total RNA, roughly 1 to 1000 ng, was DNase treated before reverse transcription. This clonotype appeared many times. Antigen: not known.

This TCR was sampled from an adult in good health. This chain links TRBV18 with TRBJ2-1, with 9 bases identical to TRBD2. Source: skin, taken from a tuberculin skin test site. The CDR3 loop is CASSTLAGAEKYNEQFF. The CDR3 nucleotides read TGTGCCAGCTCCACCTTAGCGGGGGCCGAGAAGTACAATGAGCAGTTCTTC.